The entry that follows covers one TCR beta chain sequence. Its antigen is still unknown. This sample was included in a study of CD8+ T cells in alopecia areata. Extracted RNA was reverse transcribed into cDNA, the sequencing template. The protocol was immunoSEQ multiplex PCR, while the TCRdb copy is restricted to in-frame clones and leaves out a portion. This sample has some 180,000 clones, with 51% found just once. Losses at the gene ends were 8 bases for V and 3 bases for J; bases not matched to a gene: 5. The CDR3 length is 13 residues. CDR1 is PRHDT, CDR2 FYEKMQ, per germline (reference sequence). Findings of the study overall: Having one nonresponder leaves uncertain how baseline CD8+ expansion relates to response. In lesional scalp, particularly from alopecia totalis/universalis, clonality was higher than in normal scalp. Clonality in the scalp and expanded CD8+ clones ranked among the top 100 were significantly decreased by tofacitinib.

Regarding treatment: oral pan-JAK inhibitor, 5-10 mg twice daily. Specimen: CD8+ T cells sorted from blood, collected at week 52, from a patient treated with tofacitinib. This chain joins TRBV13 and TRBJ2-5, with TRBD2 matching 8 bases. The receptor was derived from a human donor with alopecia areata. For the CDR3, the DNA is TGTGCCAGCCTACTAGCGGCCGAAGAGACCCAGTACTTC. This codes for CASLLAAEETQYF.